This T cell receptor (beta chain) came from a study of T-cell memory formation after mild COVID-19. For this clonotype: The antigen remains unidentified.

TCR alpha and TCR beta cDNA libraries carrying sample barcodes and UMIs were produced by 5'RACE using constant-segment primers. TCRdb analysed the 5' RACE reads with MiXCR anew, one entry per CDR3 protein. The repertoire holds about 170,000 distinct CDR3 sequences, under 15% seen once, with about 3.3% in the top ten. Study-wide results and caveats: CD4/CD8 balance held among clones contracting day 15 to 85, and later expanders leaned CD4+. The study found contracting CD4+ clones mainly in CM and EM and contracting CD8+ clones in EMRA. Second-wave clones that peaked on day 37 lacked confirmed SARS-CoV-2 specificity.

The junction had 8 bases not matched to a gene; V was cut back by 5 bases and J by 5 bases. The CDR3 sequence is 15 residues long. Germline V gene data show CDR1 as SEHNR and CDR2 as FQNEAQ (reference sequence). The chain uses TRBV7-9 and TRBJ2-3; 9 bases are a match to TRBD2. This TCR derives from a man younger than 35 who had mild COVID-19 (a few samples of this study predate the infection). Cell type and time point are not known. The sample comprised PBMCs or a T cell subset sorted from them (not recorded which). For the CDR3, the DNA is TGTGCCAGCAGCCCGATAGCGGGGGCGGGAGATACGCAGTATTTT. The encoded protein is CASSPIAGAGDTQYF.